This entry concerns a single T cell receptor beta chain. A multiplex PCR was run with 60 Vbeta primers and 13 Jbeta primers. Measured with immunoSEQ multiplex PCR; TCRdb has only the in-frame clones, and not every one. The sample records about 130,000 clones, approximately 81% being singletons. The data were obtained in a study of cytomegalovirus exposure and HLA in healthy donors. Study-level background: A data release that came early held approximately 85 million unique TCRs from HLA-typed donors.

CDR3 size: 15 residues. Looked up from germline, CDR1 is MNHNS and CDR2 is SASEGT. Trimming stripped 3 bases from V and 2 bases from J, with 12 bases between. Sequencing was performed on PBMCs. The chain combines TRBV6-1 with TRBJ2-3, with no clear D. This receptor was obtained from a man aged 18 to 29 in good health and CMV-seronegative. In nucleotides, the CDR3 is TGTGCCAGCAGTGATATCGGCGGAGACACAGATACGCAGTATTTT. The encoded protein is CASSDIGGDTDTQYF.